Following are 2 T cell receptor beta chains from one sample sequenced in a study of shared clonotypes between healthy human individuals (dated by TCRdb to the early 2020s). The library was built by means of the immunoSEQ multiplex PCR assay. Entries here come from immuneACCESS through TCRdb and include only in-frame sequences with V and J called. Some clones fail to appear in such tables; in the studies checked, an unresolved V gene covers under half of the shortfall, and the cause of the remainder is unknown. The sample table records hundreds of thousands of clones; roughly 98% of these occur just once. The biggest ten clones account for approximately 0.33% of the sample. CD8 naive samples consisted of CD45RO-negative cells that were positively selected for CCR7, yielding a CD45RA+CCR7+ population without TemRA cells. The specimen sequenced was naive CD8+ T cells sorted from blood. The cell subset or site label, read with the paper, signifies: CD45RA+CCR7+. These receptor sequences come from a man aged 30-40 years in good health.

CDR3 sequence: CASSHGDSYYEQYF. CDR3 DNA sequence: TGCGCCAGCAGCCATGGGGACAGCTACTACGAGCAGTACTTC. The V and J genes are TRBV5-1 and TRBJ2-7; 7 bases match TRBD1. The V gene end was trimmed by 4 bases and the J gene end by 3 bases; junction bases not matched to a gene: 7. The CDR3 is 14 residues long. The germline gives CDR1 SGHRS, CDR2 YFSETQ.

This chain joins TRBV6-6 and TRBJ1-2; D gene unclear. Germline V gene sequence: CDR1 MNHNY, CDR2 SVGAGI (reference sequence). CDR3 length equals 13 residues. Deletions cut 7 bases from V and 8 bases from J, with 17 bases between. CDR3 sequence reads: CASNDGLSEGYTF. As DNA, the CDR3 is TGTGCCAGCAATGATGGACTCTCGGAAGGCTACACCTTC.